This is a list of T cell receptor beta chains from one sample in a study of blood T cell repertoires in COVID-19. TCRdb's table, derived via immunoSEQ multiplex PCR, lists solely in-frame clones and lacks some. Of 200,000 to 250,000 clones in the sample, about 87% were seen once. The sequenced material came from PBMCs or T cells enriched from blood (not recorded which). These receptors were collected from a man younger than 35 with acute COVID-19. CDR3s include the opening cysteine and the closing phenylalanine or tryptophan. Fields, in order: J gene, clone size, D gene, V gene, CDR3 protein, CDR3 DNA. D genes are given only for firm matches. The size of a clone is reported for some rows only, either as once, few or many, or as a class for expanded clones.

TRBJ1-2 - - TRBV30 CAWTVRYGSAGYTF TGTGCCTGGACCGTGAGGTACGGGTCAGCTGGCTACACCTTC
TRBJ2-7 - TRBD2 TRBV18 CASSPLAGVGQYF TGTGCCAGCTCCCCACTAGCGGGAGTAGGTCAGTACTTC
TRBJ1-2 - - TRBV30 CAWSDGLQKRYVPGGYTF TGTGCCTGGAGCGACGGGCTGCAGAAGAGATACGTCCCAGGGGGCTACACCTTC
TRBJ2-1 - - TRBV19 CASTGYNEQFF TGTGCCAGTACCGGTTACAATGAGCAGTTCTTC
TRBJ1-1 - - TRBV19 CATFAGLATEAFF TGTGCCACTTTCGCGGGACTGGCCACTGAAGCTTTCTTT
TRBJ2-1 - - TRBV19 CASSLVGGGNEQFF TGTGCCAGTAGTCTTGTGGGAGGAGGCAATGAGCAGTTCTTC
TRBJ1-6 - TRBD1 TRBV6-5 CASRIPDRNNSPLHF TGTGCCAGCAGGATCCCGGACAGGAATAATTCACCCCTCCACTTT
TRBJ2-7 - TRBD1 TRBV7-3 CASSLTGTGLREQYF TGTGCCAGCAGCTTAACCGGGACAGGGCTTAGGGAGCAGTACTTC
TRBJ1-1 few - TRBV4-1 CASSQGRVGRLQVTEAFF TGCGCCAGCAGCCAAGGGAGGGTGGGGAGGTTGCAAGTCACTGAAGCTTTCTTT
TRBJ2-3 - TRBD1 TRBV7-9 CASSHRTGGPDTQYF TGTGCCAGCAGCCATCGGACAGGGGGCCCAGATACGCAGTATTTT
TRBJ2-7 once - TRBV12-5 CASAPDSYEQYF TGTGCTAGTGCCCCGGACTCTTATGAGCAGTACTTC
TRBJ1-3 once - TRBV18 CASSPIGGGSSGNTIYF TGTGCCAGCTCACCAATTGGAGGCGGCAGCTCTGGAAACACCATATATTTT
TRBJ1-4 - - TRBV28 CASRRQANEKLFF TGTGCCAGCCGAAGACAGGCTAATGAAAAACTGTTTTTT
TRBJ2-3 - - TRBV9 CASTRSGIWTDTQYF TGTGCCAGCACCCGATCCGGGATTTGGACAGATACGCAGTATTTT
TRBJ2-1 - - TRBV6-5 CASSYPSSGYNEQFF TGTGCCAGCAGCTACCCCTCGAGCGGATACAATGAGCAGTTCTTC
TRBJ2-1 - TRBD2 TRBV28 CASSYGTSGRRSYNEQFF TGTGCCAGCAGTTACGGGACTAGCGGGAGGCGCTCCTACAATGAGCAGTTCTTC
TRBJ1-1 - - TRBV12-3/TRBV12-4 CASSPLTEAFF TGTGCCAGCAGTCCACTTACTGAAGCTTTCTTT
TRBJ1-1 - - TRBV5-1 CASSSGWGGAEAFF TGCGCCAGCAGCTCAGGGTGGGGAGGGGCTGAAGCTTTCTTT
TRBJ2-7 - TRBD2 TRBV6-5 CASGRAGGSYEQYF TGTGCCAGCGGCCGGGCGGGAGGATCCTACGAGCAGTACTTC
TRBJ2-5 - - TRBV11-3 CASSRRGGETQYF TGTGCCAGCAGCCGGAGGGGCGGGGAGACCCAGTACTTC
TRBJ1-2 - TRBD1 TRBV2 CASKTGTAKGGNYGYTF TGTGCCAGCAAGACAGGGACAGCCAAAGGAGGGAACTATGGCTACACCTTC
TRBJ2-2 - TRBD1 TRBV5-8 CASSSHRGPNTGELFF TGTGCCAGCAGCTCTCACAGGGGGCCAAACACCGGGGAGCTGTTTTTT
TRBJ2-7 once - TRBV11-3 CASSGRQVDYEQYF TGTGCCAGCAGCGGTCGACAGGTGGACTACGAGCAGTACTTC
TRBJ2-1 - TRBD2 TRBV28 CASSRGLAGAGEQFF TGTGCCAGCAGTAGGGGACTAGCGGGAGCGGGTGAGCAGTTCTTC
TRBJ1-5 - - TRBV6-5 CASSYSAPISNQPQHF TGTGCCAGCAGTTACTCGGCACCGATTAGCAATCAGCCCCAGCATTTT
TRBJ2-7 - TRBD1 TRBV28 CASSSVDRGAEQYF TGTGCCAGCAGTTCCGTGGACAGGGGTGCCGAGCAGTACTTC
TRBJ1-3 - TRBD1 TRBV19 CASSITGASGNTIYF TGTGCCAGTAGTATCACAGGGGCCTCTGGAAACACCATATATTTT